These 12 T cell receptor beta chains share one sample of origin, sequenced in a study of blood T cell repertoires in COVID-19. Method: immunoSEQ multiplex PCR; TCRdb's copy keeps in-frame clones and lacks some. The sample records 55,000 to 80,000 clones, around 83% being singletons. The source material was peripheral blood. These receptors were obtained from a man in his forties or fifties with active COVID-19.

The chain joins TRBV6-5 to TRBJ1-6; weak D call: TRBD1 (5 bases). The CDR3 sequence is 13 residues long. Trimming took off 6 bases at V and 9 bases at J, with 12 bases between the two ends. Germline CDR1 is MNHEY and CDR2 is SVGAGI. The CDR3 DNA reads TGTGCCAGCAGATACCGGGGGGGTTCACCCCTCCACTTT. This translates into CASRYRGGSPLHF.

About this clone: Sequence at one end of the junction differs from germline and may be a read error. The chain combines TRBV19 with TRBJ2-3, with TRBD2 as a possible D gene (5 bases). The CDR3 has 10 amino acids. Germline V gene sequence: CDR1 LNHDA, CDR2 SQIVND (reference sequence). The chain's CDR3 is CASKYVASSF. As DNA, the CDR3 is TGTGCCAGTAAGTACGTAGCGTCTTCTTTT.

The gene calls are TRBV19 and TRBJ2-7; possibly TRBD1 for D (7 bases). Germline CDR1 and CDR2: LNHDA and SQIVND (reference sequence). Trimming took 5 bases from V and 0 from J, leaving 14 bases between them. The length of the CDR3 is 15 residues. CDR3 sequence: CASSGSGDSSYEQYF. The CDR3, as DNA: TGTGCCAGTAGTGGTTCGGGGGACAGCTCCTACGAGCAGTACTTC. The whole variable domain, filled in from reference TRBV19 and TRBJ2-7, reads DGGITQSPKYLFRKEGQNVTLSCEQNLNHDAMYWYRQDPGQGLRLIYYSQIVNDFQKGDIAEGYSVSREKKESFPLTVTSAQKNPTAFYLCASSGSGDSSYEQYFGPGTRLTVT.

The V gene is TRBV14, the J gene TRBJ1-3; D uncertain. Trimming took off 0 bases at V and 0 bases at J, with 3 bases between the two ends. The germline gives CDR1 SGHDN, CDR2 FVKESK. The CDR3 is made up of 14 amino acids. The CDR3: CASSQDFSGNTIYF. The CDR3 DNA is TGTGCCAGCAGCCAAGACTTCTCTGGAAACACCATATATTTT.

The rearrangement joins TRBV7-9 to TRBJ1-1; D not certain. The CDR3 runs 15 residues. Trimming stripped 8 bases from V and 3 bases from J, with 19 bases between. Germline CDR1 reads SEHNR; CDR2 reads FQNEAQ (reference sequence). CDR3 sequence (DNA): TGTGCCAGCGCCCGAACCCTGGACTCTGACACTGAAGCTTTCTTT. Translated: CASARTLDSDTEAFF. The complete variable domain, with remaining parts taken from reference TRBV7-9 and TRBJ1-1, reads DTGVSQNPRHKITKRGQNVTFRCDPISEHNRLYWYRQTLGQGPEFLTYFQNEAQLEKSRLLSDRFSAERPKGSFSTLEIQRTEQGDSAMYLCASARTLDSDTEAFFGQGTRLTVV.

The rearrangement uses TRBV19 and TRBJ2-2; D is possibly TRBD1 (6 bases). The CDR3 runs 14 residues. Germline V gives CDR1 LNHDA, CDR2 SQIVND (reference sequence). V lost 5 bases, J lost 5 bases, and 12 bases lay in between. CDR3 bases: TGTGCCAGTAGTCCCCACAGGGAAACCGGGGAGCTGTTTTTT. Protein product: CASSPHRETGELFF.

The chain couples TRBV5-6 to TRBJ1-3; D gene unclear. Trimming removed 2 bases from V and 0 bases from J, with 9 bases in between. CDR1 and CDR2 (germline): SGHDT, YYEEEE. CDR3 length: 15 amino acids. This chain's CDR3 is CASSFWALSGNTIYF. In DNA form, the CDR3 reads TGTGCCAGCAGCTTCTGGGCCCTCTCTGGAAACACCATATATTTT. The complete variable domain, with remaining parts taken from reference TRBV5-6 and TRBJ1-3, reads DAGVTQSPTHLIKTRGQQVTLRCSPKSGHDTVSWYQQALGQGPQFIFQYYEEEERQRGNFPDRFSGHQFPNYSSELNVNALLLGDSALYLCASSFWALSGNTIYFGEGSWLTVV.

This chain joins TRBV4-1 and TRBJ2-5; D possibly corresponds to TRBD2 (6 bases). The germline gives CDR1 MGHRA, CDR2 YSYEKL. The CDR3 length is 15 residues. V dropped 5 bases and J dropped 4 bases, with 17 bases sitting between them. The CDR3 DNA sequence: TGCGCCAGCAGCGTCCGGGATAGCGGTCGAGAGACCCAGTACTTC. It codes for CASSVRDSGRETQYF.

V is TRBV6-5 and J is TRBJ1-1, with a weak D call TRBD1 (6 bases). The CDR3 extends over 14 amino acids. The V end lost 8 bases, the J end lost 4 bases, and 17 bases lay between the germline ends. Germline V gene lookup returns CDR1 MNHEY and CDR2 SVGAGI. The DNA for the CDR3 is TGTGCCAGCGTAACCCAGAGGGGGGGCACTGAAGCTTTCTTT. This encodes CASVTQRGGTEAFF.

In this sample, this clone turned up once. V gene TRBV3-1 (or the pseudogene TRBV3-2) combines with J gene TRBJ2-7; 10 bases agree with TRBD1. The CDR3 has 13 residues. V lost 4 bases and J lost 5; bases outside the gene matches: 2. CDR1 and CDR2 (germline): LGHDT, YNNKEL (reference sequence). The CDR3 region is CASSRQGANEQYF. For the CDR3, the DNA is TGTGCCAGCAGCCGACAGGGGGCCAACGAGCAGTACTTC.

The V gene is TRBV5-1, the J gene TRBJ2-5; the D gene is possibly TRBD2 (7 bases). The CDR3 runs to 16 residues. The germline gives CDR1 SGHRS, CDR2 YFSETQ. The ends were cut back, 0 bases at V and 4 bases at J, with 16 bases in the middle. The chain's CDR3 is CASSLEFRGAAETQYF. In nucleotides, the CDR3 is TGCGCCAGCAGCTTGGAGTTTCGGGGGGCCGCAGAGACCCAGTACTTC.

The V and J genes are TRBV7-2 and TRBJ1-3; tentative D call: TRBD1 (6 bases). The CDR3 spans 16 residues. Germline V gene lookup returns CDR1 SGHTA and CDR2 FQGNSA. Trimming left V 5 bases short and J 0 bases short, with 14 bases between. The DNA for the CDR3 is TGTGCCAGCAGCCCTAGACAGGCGTACTCTGGAAACACCATATATTTT. It translates to CASSPRQAYSGNTIYF.